This T cell receptor (beta chain) was sequenced in a study of blood T cell repertoires in COVID-19. Study-level information: COVID-19 samples, acute and convalescent, were from the United States, Italy and Spain. From T cells, B-cell-depleted T cells, or PBMCs came the material, which was cDNA or gDNA.

V shed 4 bases and J shed 6 bases, with 13 bases lying between them. The CDR3 has 13 amino acids. Under the authors' procedure: Scientists estimated how many nucleated cells there were by amplifying reference gene primers. Clones were read by immunoSEQ multiplex PCR, and TCRdb kept only the in-frame ones, dropping some. V and J calls plus clone size are reproduced from that table; the DNA served to infer D and trimming. The sample has roughly 66,000 clones; 82% are singletons. This chain links TRBV12-3 or TRBV12-4 with TRBJ2-7, with a weak D call TRBD1 (5 bases). Material for sequencing was peripheral blood. The clonotype was recovered from a man in his 60s with acute or convalescent COVID-19. This chain's CDR3 is CASSSRVPGEQYF. The CDR3 DNA follows: TGTGCCAGCAGTTCCAGGGTTCCCGGCGAGCAGTACTTC.